This T cell receptor (beta chain) was found in a study of T-cell memory formation after mild COVID-19. At the level of the study: TCR clustering was largely donor specific.

This clonotype occurred a few times. Antigen: not known. Study-level results: Shrinking CD4+ clones resided mostly in CM and EM, and CD8+ ones in EMRA.

Germline V lookup: CDR1 GTSNPN, CDR2 SVGIG (reference sequence). This CDR3 is 10 amino acids long. V was clipped by 8 bases and J by 10 bases, with 14 bases between them. 5'RACE with constant-segment primers built TCRalpha and TCRbeta cDNA libraries with UMIs. From the 5' RACE reads, TCRdb called clonotypes with MiXCR, one entry per CDR3 protein. The table has about 350,000 distinct CDR3 sequences, roughly 15% seen once. The clonotype comes from a man between 18 and 35 years old who had mild COVID-19 (a few samples of this study predate the infection). Cell type and time point are not known. This chain joins TRBV30 and TRBJ1-1; a possible D gene is TRBD1 (6 bases). The sequenced sample was PBMCs or a T cell subset sorted from them (not recorded which). CDR3 in amino acids: CARGGPRAFF. The CDR3, as DNA: TGTGCCCGGGGGGGCCCAAGAGCTTTCTTT.